The clone carrying this T cell receptor (beta chain) was observed a handful of times. Its antigen is not identified. This entry belongs to a study of glioma-infiltrating T cells. Study-level results: Gliomas, especially low-grade, showed above-expected tissue-blood divergence; non-neoplastic patients showed below.

Amplification of TCR alpha and beta CDR3 regions from RNA used iRepertoire nested multiplex PCR. TCRdb re-analysed the multiplex PCR reads in MiXCR, keeping a single row per CDR3 protein. Altogether some 99,000 distinct CDR3 sequences are present, 25% being singletons, with the ten largest covering under 45%. J was trimmed by 5 bases and V by 5 bases; bases with no gene match: 6. The CDR3 has 14 amino acids. The V gene's germline CDR1 is SQVTM and CDR2 ANQGSEA. The chain couples TRBV29-1 to TRBJ2-5; TRBD1 matches 12 bases. The material sequenced was glioma tissue, nonneoplastic brain tissue, or PBMCs (not recorded which). This clonotype originated in a human donor with low-grade glioma or glioblastoma, undergoing nonglioma brain surgery, or in good health (not recorded which). CDR3 sequence (DNA): TGCAGCGTTCTAGGGACAGGGGGCCTTGAGACCCAGTACTTC. Translated, it gives CSVLGTGGLETQYF.